These 29 T cell receptor beta chains share one sample of origin, sequenced in a study of cytomegalovirus exposure and HLA in healthy donors. 60 Vbeta and 13 Jbeta primers were used in PCR. The table came from immunoSEQ multiplex PCR; TCRdb's copy has only in-frame clones and leaves some out. This sample carries approximately 130,000 clones, around 74% of them seen once, and the ten largest clones take roughly 3.1%. The sequenced sample was PBMCs. All receptors derive from a man aged 25-45 years in good health and CMV-seronegative.

This rearrangement joins TRBV28 to TRBJ1-6; possibly TRBD1 for D (5 bases). The V end lost 6 bases, the J end lost 3 bases, and 9 bases lay between the germline ends. The CDR3 runs to 14 residues. Germline V gene sequence: CDR1 MDHEN, CDR2 SYDVKM. CDR3 sequence: CASRTTVYNSPLHF. The DNA for the CDR3 is TGTGCCAGCAGAACGACAGTCTATAATTCACCCCTCCACTTT.

V gene TRBV5-3 combines with J gene TRBJ2-2, with D uncertain. TRBV5-3 belongs to the ORF category, with a function that is uncertain. The CDR3 spans 15 residues. V was pared by 3 bases and J by 0 bases, with 9 bases between. CDR3 loop: CARSCLLSNTGELFF. CDR3 nucleotides: TGTGCCAGAAGCTGTCTATTGTCGAACACCGGGGAGCTGTTTTTT.

The chain links TRBV19 to TRBJ1-2; TRBD1 is a possible D gene (6 bases). Per the germline V gene, CDR1 is LNHDA and CDR2 is SQIVND (reference sequence). Trimming took off 7 bases at V and 8 bases at J, with 20 bases between the two ends. The CDR3 has 14 amino acids. CDR3 region: CASKELGNRDGYTF. Here the CDR3 DNA reads TGTGCCAGTAAGGAGTTGGGAAACAGGGACGGCTACACCTTC.

The chain links TRBV29-1 to TRBJ2-7, with a tentative D call TRBD1 (5 bases). Trimming took 4 bases from V and 2 from J, leaving 6 bases between them. Per germline, CDR1 SQVTM and CDR2 ANQGSEA. CDR3 size: 11 residues. CDR3 amino acids: CSVARAYEQYF. The CDR3 region has the DNA TGCAGCGTTGCCAGGGCCTACGAGCAGTACTTC.

The chain is built from TRBV25-1 and TRBJ1-4; tentatively, D is TRBD1 (6 bases). In germline, CDR1 is MGHDK, CDR2 SYGVNS. The CDR3 runs 14 residues. V lost 4 bases to trimming and J lost 8 bases, with 14 bases between them. The DNA of the CDR3 is TGTGCCAGCAGTGTGGCAGGGGTCGGAGAAAAACTGTTTTTT. Its protein product is CASSVAGVGEKLFF.

The chain uses TRBV5-6 and TRBJ2-3; possible D gene TRBD2, 6 bases. The CDR3 spans 16 residues. Trimming shortened V by 4 bases and J by 4 bases, and 19 bases separated the two germline ends. Per the germline V gene, CDR1 is SGHDT and CDR2 is YYEEEE. The DNA for the CDR3 is TGTGCCAGCAGCCGAAGGACCCGGGAGCAGGCAGATACGCAGTATTTT. This gives the protein CASSRRTREQADTQYF.

In its sample, this clone was seen many times. The rearrangement uses TRBV6-5 and TRBJ2-5; tentatively, D is TRBD2 (6 bases). V was pared by 7 bases and J by 3 bases, with 15 bases between. The germline CDR1 and CDR2 sequences are MNHEY and SVGAGI. The CDR3 extends over 14 amino acids. The CDR3 coding sequence is TGTGCCAGCACCCCGGCGGGGTGGGAAGAGACCCAGTACTTC. Protein product: CASTPAGWEETQYF.

This clone was found a few times. The chain combines TRBV6-5 with TRBJ2-5; D is undetermined. The germline V gene encodes CDR1 MNHEY and CDR2 SVGAGI. V shed 6 bases and J shed 5 bases, with 10 bases lying between them. The CDR3 runs 12 residues. The CDR3 DNA is TGTGCCAGCAGCAAGGAGAGGGAGACCCAGTACTTC. As protein: CASSKERETQYF.

This clone appeared a single time. The CDR3 DNA reads TGTGCCTGGAGTAGGGGCAGGGGATCGGTGCAGTACTTC. Amino acids: CAWSRGRGSVQYF. The rearrangement links TRBV30 to TRBJ2-7; TRBD1 is a possible D gene (6 bases). The CDR3 has 13 residues. The ends were cut back, 2 bases at V and 9 bases at J, with 17 bases in the middle. Germline V gene data show CDR1 as GTSNPN and CDR2 as SVGIG (reference sequence).

The chain has TRBV11-2 and TRBJ1-4, with D unclear. The CDR3 loop spans 14 amino acids. V lost 5 bases to trimming and J lost 5 bases, with 12 bases between them. The V gene's germline CDR1 is SGHAT and CDR2 FQNNGV. The CDR3 sequence: CASSPRGSNEKLFF. As DNA, the CDR3 is TGTGCCAGCAGCCCGCGCGGATCCAATGAAAAACTGTTTTTT.

This clone was counted only a few times. The rearrangement joins TRBV7-2 to TRBJ2-5; 7 positions agree with TRBD1. The CDR3 consists of 15 residues. The trim removed 4 bases at V and 2 bases at J, leaving 7 bases unmatched. Per the germline V gene, CDR1 is SGHTA and CDR2 is FQGNSA. The CDR3 DNA reads TGTGCCAGCAGCTCCAGTCGGACAGGACAAGAGACCCAGTACTTC. This gives the protein CASSSSRTGQETQYF.

The chain links TRBV15 to TRBJ1-2, with TRBD1 matching over 7 bases. This CDR3 has 18 amino acids. The V segment lost 2 bases and the J segment 3 bases; nucleotides outside the gene matches: 15. Germline V lookup: CDR1 LNHNV, CDR2 YYDKDF (reference sequence). The CDR3 region has the DNA TGTGCCACCAGCAGACCCGTGACAGGGCGCACGATGGACTATGGCTACACCTTC. This encodes CATSRPVTGRTMDYGYTF.

This clone was counted a few times. The chain links TRBV5-1 to TRBJ1-4, with D tentatively TRBD1 (5 bases). The length of the CDR3 is 15 residues. In germline, CDR1 is SGHRS, CDR2 YFSETQ. Between the trimmed V and J ends, which lost 5 bases and 6 bases, there was a span of 17 bases. The CDR3 DNA sequence: TGCGCCAGCAGTTTATCGACAGCGAGTGATGAAAAACTGTTTTTT. Its translation is CASSLSTASDEKLFF.

V usage is TRBV30 and J usage is TRBJ2-5, with D unresolved. Deletions cut 0 bases from V and 4 bases from J, with 12 bases between. Germline V gives CDR1 GTSNPN, CDR2 SVGIG (reference sequence). This CDR3 has 14 residues. CDR3 in DNA: TGTGCCTGGAGTGTACTCACTCCCATAGAGACCCAGTACTTC. Encoded protein: CAWSVLTPIETQYF.

The chain uses TRBV6-5 and TRBJ2-2; no reliable D call. This CDR3 is built from 15 residues. Germline assignment: CDR1 MNHEY and CDR2 SVGAGI. V was shortened by 2 bases and J by 5 bases, with 12 bases between the two germline ends. The CDR3 DNA sequence: TGTGCCAGCAGTTACGACCTAGGAATGACCGGGGAGCTGTTTTTT. Translation: CASSYDLGMTGELFF.

This clone showed up just a few times. V is TRBV6-1 and J is TRBJ2-7; D may be TRBD1 (6 bases). The ends were cut back, 2 bases at V and 6 bases at J, with 14 bases in the middle. There are 14 residues in the CDR3. The germline gives CDR1 MNHNS, CDR2 SASEGT. The CDR3 protein is CASSEFNRVSEQYF. The CDR3 nucleotides read TGTGCCAGCAGTGAATTTAACAGGGTATCCGAGCAGTACTTC.

About this clone: The sample holds other DNA sequences that translate to the same CDR3. The chain uses TRBV30 and TRBJ2-7; D unclear. The CDR3 has 11 amino acids. Germline CDR1 is GTSNPN and CDR2 is SVGIG (reference sequence). The ends were cut back, 2 bases at V and 2 bases at J, with 4 bases in the middle. The CDR3 loop reads CAWSSAYEQYF. Here the CDR3 DNA reads TGTGCCTGGAGTTCCGCCTACGAGCAGTACTTC. Together with reference TRBV30 and TRBJ2-7, the CDR3 gives the full variable domain: SQTIHQWPATLVQPVGSPLSLECTVEGTSNPNLYWYRQAAGRGLQLLFYSVGIGQISSEVPQNLSASRPQDRQFILSSKKLLLSDSGFYLCAWSSAYEQYFGPGTRLTVT.

This clone was picked up one time. V is TRBV19 and J is TRBJ1-5, with a weak D call TRBD1 (5 bases). There are 16 residues in the CDR3. The V and J ends lost 1 base and 5 bases respectively, with 15 bases between them. Per the germline V gene, CDR1 is LNHDA and CDR2 is SQIVND (reference sequence). For the CDR3, the DNA is TGTGCCAGTAGTATAGTTCGGGCAGGGCTTCATCAGCCCCAGCATTTT. Translating gives CASSIVRAGLHQPQHF.

The chain employs TRBV29-1 and TRBJ2-7, with a possible D match to TRBD2 (6 bases). The CDR3 covers 13 residues. Germline assignment: CDR1 SQVTM and CDR2 ANQGSEA. V was clipped by 3 bases and J by 2 bases, with 11 bases between them. The CDR3 sequence: CSVEGGPPYEQYF. The CDR3 DNA follows: TGCAGCGTTGAGGGGGGTCCCCCCTACGAGCAGTACTTC.

The CDR3 DNA reads as TGTGCCAGCAGCTTGTTCTCGAGGAACACCGGGGAGCTGTTTTTT. This codes for CASSLFSRNTGELFF. The rearrangement links TRBV5-4 to TRBJ2-2; D is undetermined. Germline V gives CDR1 SGHNT, CDR2 YYREEE (reference sequence). This CDR3 contains 15 residues. Trimming removed 1 base from V and 1 base from J, with 8 bases in between.

This rearrangement joins TRBV7-2 to TRBJ1-5; 9 nucleotides line up with TRBD1. The CDR3 loop spans 15 amino acids. Looked up from germline, CDR1 is SGHTA and CDR2 is FQGNSA. J gave up 6 bases and V 3 bases, and 6 bases lay outside the gene matches. The CDR3 DNA follows: TGTGCCAGCAGCTTCACAGGGGGCGTTGTTCAGCCCCAGCATTTT. The encoded protein is CASSFTGGVVQPQHF. Complete variable domain (other parts from reference TRBV7-2 and TRBJ1-5): GAGVSQSPSNKVTEKGKDVELRCDPISGHTALYWYRQSLGQGLEFLIYFQGNSAPDKSGLPSDRFSAERTGGSVSTLTIQRTQQEDSAVYLCASSFTGGVVQPQHFGDGTRLSIL.

The gene calls are TRBV6-5 and TRBJ2-7; 7 bases are a match to TRBD1. V shed 5 bases and J 3 bases; nucleotides not matched to a gene: 7. The CDR3 totals 14 residues. CDR1 and CDR2 from the germline V gene are MNHEY and SVGAGI. The CDR3 loop reads CASSGTVPNYEQYF. For the CDR3, the DNA is TGTGCCAGCAGTGGGACAGTCCCTAACTACGAGCAGTACTTC.

V usage is TRBV10-3 and J usage is TRBJ2-5; no clear D gene. The germline CDR1 and CDR2 sequences are ENHRY and SYGVKD. V was shortened by 8 bases and J by 3 bases, with 16 bases between the two germline ends. CDR3 length: 14 amino acids. The chain's CDR3 is CAIGEIQGEETQYF. The CDR3 DNA is TGTGCCATCGGCGAAATTCAAGGAGAAGAGACCCAGTACTTC.

The V gene is TRBV6-5, the J gene TRBJ2-3; no clear D gene. Germline V CDR1 and CDR2: MNHEY, SVGAGI. The V end lost 8 bases, the J end lost 4 bases, and 16 bases lay between the germline ends. CDR3 length equals 14 residues. The CDR3 region is CASDPKQLPDTQYF. Written as DNA, the CDR3 is TGTGCCAGCGACCCCAAACAGCTGCCAGATACGCAGTATTTT.

CDR3 residues: CASSWGVEAFF. For the CDR3, the DNA is TGTGCCAGTAGCTGGGGAGTTGAAGCTTTCTTT. The J gene is TRBJ1-1, the V gene TRBV19; D gene uncertain. In germline, CDR1 is LNHDA, CDR2 SQIVND (reference sequence). This CDR3 has 11 residues. The V end was cut by 6 bases, the J end by 7 bases, with 9 bases between.

The chain employs TRBV7-2 and TRBJ1-1, with D possibly being TRBD1 (6 bases). The V gene lost 8 bases and the J gene lost 6 bases, with 13 bases spanning the gap. CDR3 size: 12 residues. Germline V gene sequence: CDR1 SGHTA, CDR2 FQGNSA. CDR3 residues: CASFRGGPEAFF. The CDR3 DNA follows: TGTGCCAGCTTCAGGGGTGGCCCTGAAGCTTTCTTT.

The chain combines TRBV7-9 with TRBJ2-7, with 11 bases that match TRBD2. V shed 5 bases, J shed 0 bases, and the junction held 3 bases outside the gene matches. Germline V lookup: CDR1 SEHNR, CDR2 FQNEAQ (reference sequence). The CDR3 extends over 15 amino acids. Here the CDR3 reads CASSTGLAASYEQYF. The DNA for the CDR3 is TGTGCCAGCAGCACGGGACTAGCGGCCTCCTACGAGCAGTACTTC.

This rearrangement joins TRBV5-4 to TRBJ1-2, with TRBD1 matching over 9 bases. J was trimmed by 2 bases and V by 2 bases; bases with no gene match: 4. Germline V gene lookup returns CDR1 SGHNT and CDR2 YYREEE (reference sequence). This CDR3 has 15 amino acids. The CDR3 protein is CASSFGGQGNYGYTF. The CDR3 DNA is TGTGCCAGCAGCTTCGGCGGACAGGGGAACTATGGCTACACCTTC.

This chain joins TRBV7-2 and TRBJ1-2, with D uncertain. The ends were cut back, 4 bases at V and 4 bases at J, with 10 bases in the middle. Germline-derived CDR1 and CDR2 are SGHTA and FQGNSA. The CDR3 is made up of 13 amino acids. For the CDR3, the DNA is TGTGCCAGCAGCTCGAGACTGTTCTATGGCTACACCTTC. It translates to CASSSRLFYGYTF.